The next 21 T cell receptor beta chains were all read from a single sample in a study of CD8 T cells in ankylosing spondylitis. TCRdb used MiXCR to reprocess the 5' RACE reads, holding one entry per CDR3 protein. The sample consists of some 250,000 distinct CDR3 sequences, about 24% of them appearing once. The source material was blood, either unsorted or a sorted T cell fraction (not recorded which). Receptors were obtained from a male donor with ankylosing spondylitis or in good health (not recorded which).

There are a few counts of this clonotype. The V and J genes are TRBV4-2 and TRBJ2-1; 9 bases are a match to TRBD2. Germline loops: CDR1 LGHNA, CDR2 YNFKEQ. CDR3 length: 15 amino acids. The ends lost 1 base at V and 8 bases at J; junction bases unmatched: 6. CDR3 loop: CASSQASGGHDEQFF. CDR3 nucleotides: TGTGCCAGCAGCCAAGCGAGCGGGGGGCACGATGAGCAGTTCTTC.

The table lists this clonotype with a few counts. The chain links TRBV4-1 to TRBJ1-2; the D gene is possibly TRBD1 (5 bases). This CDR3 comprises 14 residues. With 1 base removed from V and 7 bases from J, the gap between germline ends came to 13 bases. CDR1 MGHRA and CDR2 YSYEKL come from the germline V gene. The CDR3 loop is CASSQVSGRFGYTF. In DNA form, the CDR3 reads TGCGCCAGCAGCCAAGTCTCAGGGCGGTTTGGCTACACCTTC.

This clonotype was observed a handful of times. CDR3 residues: CASSRTGVDEQYF. The CDR3 DNA follows: TGTGCCAGCAGCCGGACAGGGGTGGACGAGCAGTACTTC. This rearrangement joins TRBV5-6 to TRBJ2-7, with 9 nucleotides matching TRBD1. The germline CDR1 and CDR2 sequences are SGHDT and YYEEEE. J lost 5 bases, V lost 4 bases, and 4 bases had no gene match. The CDR3 covers 13 residues.

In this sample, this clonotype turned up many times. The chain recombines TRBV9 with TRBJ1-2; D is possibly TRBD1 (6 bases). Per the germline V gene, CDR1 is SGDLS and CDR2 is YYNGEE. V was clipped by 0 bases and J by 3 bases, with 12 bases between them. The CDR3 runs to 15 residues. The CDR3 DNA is TGTGCCAGCAGCGTAGCGGCCGCAGGGGACTATGGCTACACCTTC. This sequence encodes CASSVAAAGDYGYTF.

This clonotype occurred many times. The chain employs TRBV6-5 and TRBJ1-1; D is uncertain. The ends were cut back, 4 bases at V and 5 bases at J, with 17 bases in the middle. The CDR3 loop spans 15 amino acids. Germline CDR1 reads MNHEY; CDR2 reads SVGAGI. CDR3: CASSFSPGEGTEAFF. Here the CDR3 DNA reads TGTGCCAGCAGTTTCTCTCCGGGTGAAGGTACTGAAGCTTTCTTT.

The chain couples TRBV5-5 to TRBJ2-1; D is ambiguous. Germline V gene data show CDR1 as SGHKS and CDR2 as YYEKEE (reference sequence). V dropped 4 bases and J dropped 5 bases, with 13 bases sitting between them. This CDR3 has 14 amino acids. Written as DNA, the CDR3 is TGTGCCAGCAGCCCACTGACACGGAACAATGAGCAGTTCTTC. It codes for CASSPLTRNNEQFF.

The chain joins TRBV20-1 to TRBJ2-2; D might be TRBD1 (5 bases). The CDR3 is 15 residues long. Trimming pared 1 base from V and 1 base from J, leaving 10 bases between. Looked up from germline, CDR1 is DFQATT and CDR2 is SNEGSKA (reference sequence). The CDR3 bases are TGCAGTGCTAGAGCCCTAGACAGGAACACCGGGGAGCTGTTTTTT. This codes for CSARALDRNTGELFF.

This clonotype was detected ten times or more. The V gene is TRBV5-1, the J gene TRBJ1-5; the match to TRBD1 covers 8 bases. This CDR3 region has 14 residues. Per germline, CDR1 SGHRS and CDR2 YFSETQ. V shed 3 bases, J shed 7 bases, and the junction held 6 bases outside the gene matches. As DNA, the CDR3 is TGCGCCAGCAGCTGGGGGACAGGCGGGCAGCCCCAGCATTTT. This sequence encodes CASSWGTGGQPQHF.

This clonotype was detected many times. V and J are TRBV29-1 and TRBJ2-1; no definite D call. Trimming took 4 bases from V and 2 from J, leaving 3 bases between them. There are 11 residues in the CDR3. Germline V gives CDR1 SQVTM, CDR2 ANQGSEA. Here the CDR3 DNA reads TGCAGCGTTGCACCCTACAATGAGCAGTTCTTC. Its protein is CSVAPYNEQFF.

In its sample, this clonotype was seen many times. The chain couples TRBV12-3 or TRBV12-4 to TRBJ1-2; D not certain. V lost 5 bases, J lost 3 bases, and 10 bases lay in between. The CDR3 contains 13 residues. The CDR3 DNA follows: TGTGCCAGCAGTACCACCGGGGACTATGGCTACACCTTC. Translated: CASSTTGDYGYTF.

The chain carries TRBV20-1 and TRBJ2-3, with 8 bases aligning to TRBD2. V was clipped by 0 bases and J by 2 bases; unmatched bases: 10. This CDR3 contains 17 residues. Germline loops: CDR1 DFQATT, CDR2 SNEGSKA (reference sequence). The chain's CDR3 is CSARDGGSGDNTDTQYF. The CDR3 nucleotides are TGCAGTGCTAGAGATGGCGGTAGCGGGGACAACACAGATACGCAGTATTTT.

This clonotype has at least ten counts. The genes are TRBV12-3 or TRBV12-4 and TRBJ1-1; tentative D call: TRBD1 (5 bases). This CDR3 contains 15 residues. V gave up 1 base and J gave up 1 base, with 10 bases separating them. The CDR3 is CASSLEEGANTEAFF. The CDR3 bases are TGTGCCAGCAGTTTAGAGGAAGGGGCGAACACTGAAGCTTTCTTT.

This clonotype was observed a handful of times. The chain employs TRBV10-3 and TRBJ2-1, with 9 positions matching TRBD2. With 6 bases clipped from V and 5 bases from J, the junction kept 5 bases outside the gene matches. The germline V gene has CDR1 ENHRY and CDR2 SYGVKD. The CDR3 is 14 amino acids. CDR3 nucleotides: TGTGCCATCAGAAAAGCGGGGGGAGACAATGAGCAGTTCTTC. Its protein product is CAIRKAGGDNEQFF.

As DNA, the CDR3 is TGTGCCAGCAGCGGCCCCACGAGGAAGGGGAGGGCGGGGGAGCTGTTTTTT. It yields the protein CASSGPTRKGRAGELFF. This chain connects TRBV11-2 to TRBJ2-2; 7 positions agree with TRBD2. The CDR3 contains 17 residues. Germline V lookup: CDR1 SGHAT, CDR2 FQNNGV. The ends lost 5 bases at V and 8 bases at J; junction bases unmatched: 17.

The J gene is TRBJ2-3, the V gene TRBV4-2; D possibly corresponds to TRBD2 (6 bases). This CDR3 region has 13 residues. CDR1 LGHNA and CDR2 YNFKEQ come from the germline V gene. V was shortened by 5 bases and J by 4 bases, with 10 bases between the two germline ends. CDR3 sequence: CASSVGGADTQYF. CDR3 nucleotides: TGTGCCAGCAGCGTCGGGGGTGCAGATACGCAGTATTTT.

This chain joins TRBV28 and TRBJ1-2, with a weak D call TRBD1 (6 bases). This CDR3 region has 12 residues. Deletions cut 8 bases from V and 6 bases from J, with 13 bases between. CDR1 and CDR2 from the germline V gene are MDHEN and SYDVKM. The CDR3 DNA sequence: TGTGCCAGCGACGCAGGGGATCATGGCTACACCTTC. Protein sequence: CASDAGDHGYTF.

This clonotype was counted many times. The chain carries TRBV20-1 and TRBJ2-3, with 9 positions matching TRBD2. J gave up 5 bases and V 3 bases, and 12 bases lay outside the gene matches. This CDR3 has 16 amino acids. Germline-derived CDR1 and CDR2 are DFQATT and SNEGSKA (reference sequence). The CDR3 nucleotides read TGCAGTGCTAGCCTAGGGAGCGGGGGGCTTCAAGATACGCAGTATTTT. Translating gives CSASLGSGGLQDTQYF.

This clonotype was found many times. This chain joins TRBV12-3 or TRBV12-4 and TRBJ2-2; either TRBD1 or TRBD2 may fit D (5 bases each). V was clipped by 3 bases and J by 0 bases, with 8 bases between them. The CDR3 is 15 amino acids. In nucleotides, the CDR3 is TGTGCCAGCAGTTTGGGGACGGCGAACACCGGGGAGCTGTTTTTT. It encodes CASSLGTANTGELFF.

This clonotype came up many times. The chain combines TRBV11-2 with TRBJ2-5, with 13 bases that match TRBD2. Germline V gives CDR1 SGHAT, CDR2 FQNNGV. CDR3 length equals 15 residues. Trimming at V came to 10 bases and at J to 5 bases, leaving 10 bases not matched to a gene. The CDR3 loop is CATRTSGGGEETQYF. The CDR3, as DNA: TGTGCCACCAGGACTAGCGGGGGCGGGGAGGAGACCCAGTACTTC.

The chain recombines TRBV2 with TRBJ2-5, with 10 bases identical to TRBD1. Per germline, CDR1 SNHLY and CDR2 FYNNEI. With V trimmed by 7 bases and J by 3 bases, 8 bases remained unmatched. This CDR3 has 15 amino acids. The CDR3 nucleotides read TGTGCCAGCAAAGGCCTGGGACAGGGGAAAGAGACCCAGTACTTC. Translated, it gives CASKGLGQGKETQYF.

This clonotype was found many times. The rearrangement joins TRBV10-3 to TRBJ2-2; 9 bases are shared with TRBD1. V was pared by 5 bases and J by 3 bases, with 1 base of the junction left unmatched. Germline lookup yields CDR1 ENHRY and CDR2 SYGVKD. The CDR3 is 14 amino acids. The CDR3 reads CAISRQGDTGELFF. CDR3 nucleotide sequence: TGTGCCATCAGTAGACAGGGGGACACCGGGGAGCTGTTTTTT.